This note documents a single T cell receptor (beta chain) sequence. An end of the junction differs from the germline gene, which may be a read error. Per the germline V gene, CDR1 is SGHVS and CDR2 is FNYEAQ. This CDR3 spans 16 amino acids. The sample comes from a study of OX40 agonist ivuxolimab in advanced cancers. The protocol was immunoSEQ multiplex PCR, while the TCRdb copy is restricted to in-frame clones and leaves out a portion. The repertoire holds almost 50,000 clones, with 80% to 85% as singletons. The input for sequencing was CD4+ or CD8+ T cells sorted from blood, taken in a trial of the OX40 agonist ivuxolimab. This clonotype was obtained from an adult with an advanced solid tumor such as melanoma, head and neck, liver or kidney cancer. The chain carries TRBV7-6 and TRBJ2-7; tentative D call: TRBD2 (7 bases). The chain's CDR3 is CASRLGGGLSSYEQYF. The CDR3 DNA is TGTGCCAGCAGATTAGGCGGGGGCTTGAGCTCCTACGAGCAGTACTTC.